A single sample is the source of the 16 T cell receptor beta chains below, sequenced in a study of beta chain features in type 1 diabetes. Expressed TCRB transcripts were sequenced, since all the RNA that had been isolated was reverse transcribed. Measured with immunoSEQ multiplex PCR; TCRdb has only the in-frame clones, and not every one. The sample records about 400,000 clones, roughly 12% being singletons. Specimen: naive CD4+ T cells from blood. Source of these receptors: a man younger than 30 in good health.

This chain joins TRBV5-1 and TRBJ2-1, with a tentative D call TRBD2 (5 bases). This CDR3 spans 14 amino acids. The germline V gene encodes CDR1 SGHRS and CDR2 YFSETQ. V was shortened by 5 bases and J by 10 bases, with 19 bases between the two germline ends. Written as DNA, the CDR3 is TGCGCCAGCAGAGAGCGGCTGGACCACTTAGAGCAGTTCTTC. It translates to CASRERLDHLEQFF.

There are a few counts of this clone. The gene calls are TRBV9 and TRBJ2-7; possible D gene TRBD2, 5 bases. V was pared by 0 bases and J by 2 bases, with 9 bases between. This CDR3 spans 14 amino acids. Per the germline V gene, CDR1 is SGDLS and CDR2 is YYNGEE. CDR3 sequence: CASSVEWGAYEQYF. The CDR3, as DNA: TGTGCCAGCAGCGTAGAATGGGGAGCCTACGAGCAGTACTTC.

The rearrangement uses TRBV30 and TRBJ1-1, with D possibly TRBD1 on 6 matching bases. This CDR3 is 13 amino acids long. V shed 3 bases and J shed 3 bases, with 11 bases lying between them. Germline values: CDR1 GTSNPN, CDR2 SVGIG (reference sequence). The chain's CDR3 is CAWSTGSDTEAFF. The CDR3 DNA is TGTGCCTGGAGCACAGGGTCCGACACTGAAGCTTTCTTT.

This clone was counted a few times. The chain combines TRBV4-3 with TRBJ1-2; D is unclear. The CDR3 contains 14 residues. Trimming took 1 base from V and 6 from J, leaving 12 bases between them. Germline values: CDR1 LGHNA, CDR2 YSLEER. The CDR3 DNA reads TGCGCCAGCAGCCAAGTCGAGGGTCGGAATGGCTACACCTTC. Encoded protein: CASSQVEGRNGYTF.

This rearrangement joins TRBV7-9 to TRBJ2-3, with 12 bases matching TRBD1. CDR1 and CDR2 from the germline V gene are SEHNR and FQNEAQ (reference sequence). The CDR3 contains 17 residues. V shed 3 bases, J shed 4 bases, and the junction held 8 bases outside the gene matches. CDR3 loop: CASSLTEGQGAADTQYF. CDR3 bases: TGTGCCAGCAGCTTGACGGAGGGACAGGGGGCGGCAGATACGCAGTATTTT. Complete variable domain (other parts from reference TRBV7-9 and TRBJ2-3): DTGVSQNPRHKITKRGQNVTFRCDPISEHNRLYWYRQTLGQGPEFLTYFQNEAQLEKSRLLSDRFSAERPKGSFSTLEIQRTEQGDSAMYLCASSLTEGQGAADTQYFGPGTRLTVL.

This clone was found a few times. The chain recombines TRBV7-3 with TRBJ1-1; D possibly corresponds to TRBD1 (5 bases). The ends were cut back, 5 bases at V and 3 bases at J, with 13 bases in the middle. Germline CDR1 is SGHTA and CDR2 is FQGTGA. There are 14 residues in the CDR3. CDR3 sequence reads: CASSRTGVDTEAFF. CDR3 DNA: TGTGCCAGCAGCCGTACGGGGGTGGACACTGAAGCTTTCTTT.

The sample holds a few counts of this clone. The genes are TRBV19 and TRBJ2-1; tentatively, D is TRBD1 (5 bases). This CDR3 has 13 amino acids. Germline lookup yields CDR1 LNHDA and CDR2 SQIVND (reference sequence). V gave up 5 bases and J gave up 7 bases, with 12 bases separating them. CDR3 loop: CASSRTDKNEQFF. As DNA, the CDR3 is TGTGCCAGTAGTCGGACGGACAAGAATGAGCAGTTCTTC.

This clone was observed a handful of times. The CDR3 DNA follows: TGTGCCATACAGGGGGGGGCTGAAGCTTTCTTT. Translating it yields CAIQGGAEAFF. The rearrangement joins TRBV2 to TRBJ1-1; 8 bases map to TRBD1. Germline CDR1 reads SNHLY; CDR2 reads FYNNEI. The V gene end was trimmed by 10 bases and the J gene end by 6 bases; junction bases not matched to a gene: 4. This CDR3 spans 11 amino acids.

J is TRBJ1-2 and V is TRBV4-2, with TRBD1 matching over 12 bases. The germline gives CDR1 LGHNA, CDR2 YNFKEQ. The length of the CDR3 is 15 residues. V gave up 3 bases and J gave up 7 bases; unmatched junction bases: 6. In DNA, the CDR3 is TGTGCCAGCAGCCATGGGGACAGGGGGCGCGGTGGCTACACCTTC. Amino acids: CASSHGDRGRGGYTF.

A few counts support this clone. This chain links TRBV2 with TRBJ2-3, with 11 bases that match TRBD2. The CDR3 consists of 16 residues. The germline V gene has CDR1 SNHLY and CDR2 FYNNEI. The J segment lost 2 bases and the V segment lost 6 bases, leaving 7 bases of the junction unmatched. The CDR3 here is CASSRTSGFFTDTQYF. The CDR3 DNA follows: TGTGCCAGCAGCCGGACTAGCGGGTTCTTCACAGATACGCAGTATTTT.

This clone was counted only a few times. The CDR3 reads CASSLLRNEQFF. In nucleotides, the CDR3 is TGTGCCAGCAGCTTATTGCGGAATGAGCAGTTCTTC. The chain is built from TRBV7-2 and TRBJ2-1; D call uncertain. Germline-derived CDR1 and CDR2 are SGHTA and FQGNSA. The CDR3 extends over 12 amino acids. Trimming pared 2 bases from V and 7 bases from J, leaving 6 bases between.

The chain employs TRBV4-1 and TRBJ2-5, with D perhaps matching TRBD1 (5 bases). Germline loops: CDR1 MGHRA, CDR2 YSYEKL. Trimming shortened V by 0 bases and J by 4 bases, and 12 bases separated the two germline ends. The CDR3 runs 15 residues. The CDR3 spells CASSQDVKGRETQYF. Written as DNA, the CDR3 is TGCGCCAGCAGCCAAGACGTTAAGGGGCGAGAGACCCAGTACTTC.

This sequence joins TRBV6-5 and TRBJ2-7; 9 bases fit TRBD1. V shed 7 bases and J 0 bases; nucleotides not matched to a gene: 4. Germline CDR1 and CDR2: MNHEY and SVGAGI. The CDR3 consists of 14 residues. In DNA form, the CDR3 reads TGTGCCAGCACGGGACAGGGAATCTCCTACGAGCAGTACTTC. It specifies CASTGQGISYEQYF.

The chain carries TRBV19 and TRBJ1-1, with a weak D call TRBD1 (6 bases). Germline lookup yields CDR1 LNHDA and CDR2 SQIVND (reference sequence). The CDR3 spans 14 residues. Trimming left V 6 bases short and J 3 bases short, with 14 bases between. CDR3 residues: CASRITGLDTEAFF. CDR3 sequence (DNA): TGTGCCAGTAGGATAACAGGGTTGGACACTGAAGCTTTCTTT.

This clone was seen a few times. The chain joins TRBV29-1 to TRBJ2-7; D remains ambiguous. Trimming removed 5 bases from V and 4 bases from J, with 6 bases in between. The germline gives CDR1 SQVTM, CDR2 ANQGSEA. The CDR3 length is 10 residues. CDR3 nucleotide sequence: TGCAGCGTTATTGAGTACGAGCAGTACTTC. The encoded protein is CSVIEYEQYF.

V gene TRBV30 combines with J gene TRBJ2-7; 12 nucleotides agree with TRBD2. The V segment lost 3 bases and the J segment 7 bases; nucleotides outside the gene matches: 22. CDR3 length: 19 amino acids. Germline V CDR1 and CDR2: GTSNPN, SVGIG (reference sequence). In DNA, the CDR3 is TGTGCCTGGAGGAAGGGATGGACTAGCGGGGTAACTACCCTACGAGAGCAGTACTTC. Residues: CAWRKGWTSGVTTLREQYF. The full variable domain, in which reference TRBV30 and TRBJ2-7 provide the parts outside the CDR3, is SQTIHQWPATLVQPVGSPLSLECTVEGTSNPNLYWYRQAAGRGLQLLFYSVGIGQISSEVPQNLSASRPQDRQFILSSKKLLLSDSGFYLCAWRKGWTSGVTTLREQYFGPGTRLTVT.